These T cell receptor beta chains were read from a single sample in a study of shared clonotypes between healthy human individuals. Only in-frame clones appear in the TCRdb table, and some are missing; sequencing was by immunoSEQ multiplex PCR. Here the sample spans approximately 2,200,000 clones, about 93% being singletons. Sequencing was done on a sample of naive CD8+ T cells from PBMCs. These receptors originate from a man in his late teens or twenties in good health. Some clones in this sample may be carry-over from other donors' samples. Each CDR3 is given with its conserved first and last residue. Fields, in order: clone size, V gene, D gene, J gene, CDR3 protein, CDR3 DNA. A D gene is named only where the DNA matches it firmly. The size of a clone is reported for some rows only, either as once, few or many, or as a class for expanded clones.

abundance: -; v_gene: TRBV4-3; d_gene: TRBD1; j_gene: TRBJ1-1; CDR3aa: CASSQGQGITEAFF; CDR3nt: TGCGCCAGCAGCCAAGGACAGGGGATCACTGAAGCTTTCTTT
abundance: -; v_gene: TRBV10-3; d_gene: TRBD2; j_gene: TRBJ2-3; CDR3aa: CAISAVRRVAGESDTQYF; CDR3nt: TGTGCCATCAGTGCTGTTAGAAGGGTAGCGGGTGAATCAGATACGCAGTATTTT
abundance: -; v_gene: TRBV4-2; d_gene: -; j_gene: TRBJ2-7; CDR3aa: CASSLTEGVFPYEQYF; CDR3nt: TGTGCCAGCAGCCTAACGGAGGGGGTCTTTCCCTACGAGCAGTACTTC
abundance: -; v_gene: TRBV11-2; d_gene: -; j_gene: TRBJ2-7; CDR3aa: CASSPTPGGKVYEQYF; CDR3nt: TGTGCCAGCAGCCCCACGCCGGGTGGGAAGGTCTACGAGCAGTACTTC
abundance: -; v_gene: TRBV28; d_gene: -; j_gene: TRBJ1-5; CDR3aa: CASSLLGASNQPQHF; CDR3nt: TGTGCCAGCAGTTTGTTGGGGGCTAGCAATCAGCCCCAGCATTTT
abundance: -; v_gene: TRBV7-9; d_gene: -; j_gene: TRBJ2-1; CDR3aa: CASSWEQNEQFF; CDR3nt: TGTGCCAGCAGCTGGGAGCAGAATGAGCAGTTCTTC
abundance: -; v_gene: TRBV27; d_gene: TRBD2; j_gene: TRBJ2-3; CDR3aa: CASSLLTSGRGDTQYF; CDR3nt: TGTGCCAGCAGTCTGTTGACTAGCGGGAGGGGAGATACGCAGTATTTT
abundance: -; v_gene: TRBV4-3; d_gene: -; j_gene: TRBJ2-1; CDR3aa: CASSQEGTISYNEQFF; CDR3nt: TGCGCCAGCAGCCAAGAGGGGACGATCTCCTACAATGAGCAGTTCTTC
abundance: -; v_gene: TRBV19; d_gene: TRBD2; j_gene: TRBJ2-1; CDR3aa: CASSLFSGRGSNEQFF; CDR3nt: TGTGCCAGTAGTCTTTTTAGCGGGAGAGGGTCCAATGAGCAGTTCTTC
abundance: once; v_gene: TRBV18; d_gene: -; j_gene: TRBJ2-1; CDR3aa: CASSAALTGPAYNEQFF; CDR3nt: TGTGCCAGCTCAGCCGCCCTGACAGGTCCAGCTTACAATGAGCAGTTCTTC
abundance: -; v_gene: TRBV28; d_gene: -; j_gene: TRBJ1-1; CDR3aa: CASSRGEAFF; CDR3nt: TGTGCCAGCAGCCGGGGTGAAGCTTTCTTT
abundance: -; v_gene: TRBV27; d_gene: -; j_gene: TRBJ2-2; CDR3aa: CASSPVRVANTGELFF; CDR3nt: TGTGCCAGCAGCCCAGTGAGAGTCGCGAACACCGGGGAGCTGTTTTTT
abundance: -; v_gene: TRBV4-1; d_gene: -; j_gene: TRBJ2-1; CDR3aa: CASSQTPQGGNEQFF; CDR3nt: TGCGCCAGCAGCCAAACACCACAGGGCGGCAATGAGCAGTTCTTC
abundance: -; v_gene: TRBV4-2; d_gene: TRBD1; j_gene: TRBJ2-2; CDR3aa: CASEEDRGPENTGELFF; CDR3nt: TGTGCCAGCGAAGAGGACAGGGGGCCGGAGAACACCGGGGAGCTGTTTTTT
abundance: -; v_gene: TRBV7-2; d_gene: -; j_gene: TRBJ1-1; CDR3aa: CASSPRQVDTEAFF; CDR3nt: TGTGCCAGCAGCCCCAGACAGGTCGACACTGAAGCTTTCTTT
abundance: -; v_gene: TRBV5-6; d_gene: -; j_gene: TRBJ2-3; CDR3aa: CASSLAQGADTQYF; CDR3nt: TGTGCCAGCAGCTTGGCGCAGGGCGCAGATACGCAGTATTTT
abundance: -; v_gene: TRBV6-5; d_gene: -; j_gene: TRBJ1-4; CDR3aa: CASSYSKAANEKLFF; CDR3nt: TGTGCCAGCAGTTACTCGAAGGCAGCGAATGAAAAACTGTTTTTT
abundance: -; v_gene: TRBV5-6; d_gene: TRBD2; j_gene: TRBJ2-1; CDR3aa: CASSFGSGDNEQFF; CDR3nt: TGTGCCAGCAGCTTCGGAAGCGGGGACAATGAGCAGTTCTTC
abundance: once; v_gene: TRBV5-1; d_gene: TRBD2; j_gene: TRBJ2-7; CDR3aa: CASSPGTSGGGYEQYF; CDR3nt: TGCGCCAGCAGTCCCGGGACTAGCGGGGGCGGGTACGAGCAGTACTTC
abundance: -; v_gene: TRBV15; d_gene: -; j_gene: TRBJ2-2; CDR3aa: CATSSEKTDRPTGELFF; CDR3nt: TGTGCCACCAGCTCCGAGAAAACGGACAGACCCACCGGGGAGCTGTTTTTT
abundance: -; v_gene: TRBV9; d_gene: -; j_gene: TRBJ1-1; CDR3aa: CASSASRSTEAFF; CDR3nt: TGTGCCAGCAGCGCGAGCCGCAGTACTGAAGCTTTCTTT
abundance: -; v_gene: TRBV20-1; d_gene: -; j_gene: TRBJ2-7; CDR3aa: CSARAASEQYF; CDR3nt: TGCAGTGCTAGAGCGGCGAGCGAGCAGTACTTC
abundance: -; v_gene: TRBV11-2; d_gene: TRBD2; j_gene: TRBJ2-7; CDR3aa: CASSLGGSYEQYF; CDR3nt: TGTGCCAGCAGCCTGGGAGGGTCCTACGAGCAGTACTTC
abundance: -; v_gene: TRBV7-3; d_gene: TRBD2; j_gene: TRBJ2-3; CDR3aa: CASSLRSSGSHTQYF; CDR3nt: TGTGCCAGCAGCTTAAGGTCTAGCGGGAGCCATACGCAGTATTTT
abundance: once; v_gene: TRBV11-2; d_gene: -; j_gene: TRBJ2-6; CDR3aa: CASISGANVLTF; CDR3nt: TGTGCCAGCATCAGTGGGGCCAACGTCCTGACTTTC
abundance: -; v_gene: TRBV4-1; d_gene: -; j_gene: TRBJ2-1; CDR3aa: CASSQEVQGSYNEQFF; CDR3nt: TGCGCCAGCAGCCAAGAGGTCCAGGGTTCCTACAATGAGCAGTTCTTC
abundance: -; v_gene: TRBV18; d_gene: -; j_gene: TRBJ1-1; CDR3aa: CASSLGGDTEAFF; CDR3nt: TGTGCCAGCTCGTTGGGGGGAGATACTGAAGCTTTCTTT
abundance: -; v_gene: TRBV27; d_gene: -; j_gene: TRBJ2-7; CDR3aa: CASTDSSYEQYF; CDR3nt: TGTGCCAGCACGGACAGCTCCTACGAGCAGTACTTC
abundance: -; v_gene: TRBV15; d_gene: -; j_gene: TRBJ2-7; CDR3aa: CATSRDWGGHEQYF; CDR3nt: TGTGCCACCAGCAGAGATTGGGGGGGCCACGAGCAGTACTTC
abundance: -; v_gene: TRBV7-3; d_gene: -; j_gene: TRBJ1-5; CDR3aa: CASSRTGEGQPQHF; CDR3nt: TGTGCCAGCAGCCGTACGGGGGAAGGGCAGCCCCAGCATTTT
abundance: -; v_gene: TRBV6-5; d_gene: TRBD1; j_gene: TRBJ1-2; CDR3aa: CASSGQGSYGYTF; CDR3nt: TGTGCCAGCAGTGGACAGGGTTCCTATGGCTACACCTTC
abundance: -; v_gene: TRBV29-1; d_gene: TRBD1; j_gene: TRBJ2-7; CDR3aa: CSAVTGFEQYF; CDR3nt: TGCAGCGCCGTGACAGGGTTCGAGCAGTACTTC